Listed below are T cell receptor beta chains from one sample, sequenced in a study of vaccination and CD4 T cells after COVID-19. No antigen has been identified for these receptors. TCRdb independently ran MiXCR on the PCR reads; one entry per CDR3 protein. The sample has tens of thousands of distinct CDR3 sequences; about 54% are singletons. The sequencing input was CD4+ T cells from blood, cultured in vitro. These TCRs come from a human donor who had recovered from COVID-19. CDR3s include the opening cysteine and the closing phenylalanine or tryptophan. The D gene is left open where the match is weak. The size field is filled for only some rows; it gives once, few, many or a size class.

v_call,j_call,d_call,clone_size,cdr3_nt,cdr3_aa
TRBV18,TRBJ2-2,.,.,TGTGCCAGCTCACCCCAGGGGGGGCTGAGGAACACCGGGGAGCTGTTTTTT,CASSPQGGLRNTGELFF
TRBV14,TRBJ1-1,.,.,TGTGCCAGCAGGCTGGTGGGGCGGACTGAAGCTTTCTTT,CASRLVGRTEAFF
TRBV15,TRBJ1-6,.,.,TGTGCCACCAGCAGAGGAGGGGTCGCTAATTCACCCCTCCACTTT,CATSRGGVANSPLHF
TRBV12-3/TRBV12-4,TRBJ2-5,.,.,TGTGCCAGCAGTTACTCACAGTCGCAGACCCAGTACTTC,CASSYSQSQTQYF
TRBV2,TRBJ1-1,.,.,TGTGCCAGCAGTGCAGAGATCAACACTGAAGCTTTCTTT,CASSAEINTEAFF
TRBV7-2,TRBJ1-1,.,.,TGTGCCAGCAGCGGAAGGACCTCATCTAACACTGAAGCTTTCTTT,CASSGRTSSNTEAFF
TRBV7-9,TRBJ1-1,.,few,TGTGCCAGCAACGTCCCTCGGGACGGAACTGAAGCTTTCTTT,CASNVPRDGTEAFF
TRBV7-2,TRBJ1-2,TRBD1,.,TGTGCCAGCAGCTCCCAAGGGACAGGGGGCGGTGGCTACACCTTC,CASSSQGTGGGGYTF
TRBV5-6,TRBJ2-3,.,.,TGTGCCAGCAGCTTAGCGGGCCGCAGCACAGATACGCAGTATTTT,CASSLAGRSTDTQYF
TRBV20-1,TRBJ2-1,.,.,TGCAGTCCCTATAGGAATGAGCAGTTCTTC,CSPYRNEQFF
TRBV11-2,TRBJ1-2,.,.,TGTGCCAGCAGCTTAGATGGGCGGGACATCTATGGCTACACCTTC,CASSLDGRDIYGYTF
TRBV24-1,TRBJ2-3,.,.,TGTGCCACCAGTGATGGGGGGTTGGGAGATACGCAGTATTTT,CATSDGGLGDTQYF
TRBV5-4,TRBJ2-7,TRBD1,.,TGTGCCAGCAGCTATGACAGGGCAGGAGAGCAGTACTTC,CASSYDRAGEQYF
TRBV20-1,TRBJ1-1,TRBD1,few,TGCAGTGCTAAGACAGGGACGAACACTGAAGCTTTCTTT,CSAKTGTNTEAFF
TRBV11-3,TRBJ1-1,TRBD1,.,TGTGCCAGCAGCTTAGGGACAGGGGCGCCTTCGAACACTGAAGCTTTCTTT,CASSLGTGAPSNTEAFF
TRBV12-3/TRBV12-4,TRBJ1-2,.,few,TGTGCCAGCAGTTCGGGGGGACTAAGGGTCAGTAGTGGCTACACCTTC,CASSSGGLRVSSGYTF
TRBV6-1,TRBJ2-2,TRBD2,.,TGTGCCAGCAGAGATAGCGGGAAAGGGTACACCGGGGAGCTGTTTTTT,CASRDSGKGYTGELFF
TRBV7-2,TRBJ2-7,.,.,TGTGCCAGCAGCTTAGACTATACCTACGAGCAGTACTTC,CASSLDYTYEQYF
TRBV20-1,TRBJ2-5,TRBD1,.,TGCAGTGCTCTACCGGGACAGGGAAGCCAAGAGACCCAGTACTTC,CSALPGQGSQETQYF
TRBV18,TRBJ2-3,.,.,TGTGCCAGCTCGAACACAGATACGCAGTATTTT,CASSNTDTQYF
TRBV2,TRBJ2-7,.,.,TGTGCCAGCACCGGGGACTCCTACGAGCAGTACTTC,CASTGDSYEQYF
TRBV18,TRBJ1-5,.,few,TGTGCCAGCTCATCTAGGGAGGATCAGCCCCAGCATTTT,CASSSREDQPQHF
TRBV6-1,TRBJ1-4,TRBD1,.,TGTGCCAGCAGTGCAGGGGGCAGGGTTGGTGAAAAACTGTTTTTT,CASSAGGRVGEKLFF
TRBV30,TRBJ2-5,.,once,TGTGCCTGGAGGCCCCAGGGGGGGAAGACCCAGTACTTC,CAWRPQGGKTQYF
TRBV2,TRBJ2-1,.,once,TGTGCCAGCAGTGAAAACCAGGGGACCGAGCAGTTCTTC,CASSENQGTEQFF
TRBV24-1,TRBJ2-3,TRBD2,few,TGTGCCACCAGTGATCCAGCGGGGGGGGCAGATACGCAGTATTTT,CATSDPAGGADTQYF
TRBV19,TRBJ2-2,.,few,TGTGCCAGTAGTATTATGGGCCCAGGCGGGGAGCTGTTTTTT,CASSIMGPGGELFF
TRBV6-5,TRBJ1-1,TRBD1,once,TGTGCCAGCAGTTCTCCGACAGGGCGGGTCGGTGAAGCTTTCTTT,CASSSPTGRVGEAFF
TRBV2,TRBJ2-7,.,.,TGTGCCAGCAGTGAGACTTCCTACGAGCAGTACTTC,CASSETSYEQYF
TRBV20-1,TRBJ1-1,.,.,TGCAGTGCTAGAGTAGTCCTAGAACTGAACACTGAAGCTTTCTTT,CSARVVLELNTEAFF
TRBV4-3,TRBJ1-1,TRBD1,once,TGCGCCAGCAGCCAACCCCACCCCCCGGGACAGGGTGGATTCTTT,CASSQPHPPGQGGFF
TRBV5-4,TRBJ1-2,.,.,TGTGCCAGCAGCTGGGCTCAGGGTTTTGGGAACTATGGCTACACCTTC,CASSWAQGFGNYGYTF
TRBV12-3/TRBV12-4,TRBJ1-5,TRBD1,.,TGTGCCAGCAGTCGCATGACAGGGATGAATCAGCCCCAGCATTTT,CASSRMTGMNQPQHF
TRBV11-3,TRBJ2-3,TRBD2,.,TGTGCCAGCAGCCCTAGCGGGGGGGCTGATACGCAGTATTTT,CASSPSGGADTQYF
TRBV15,TRBJ1-2,TRBD1,.,TGTGCCACCAGCAGAGTTGTAGGACAGGGAAACTATGGCTACACCTTC,CATSRVVGQGNYGYTF
TRBV10-3,TRBJ1-2,.,.,TGTGCCATCCGGGGTAGTGGGTATGGCTACACCTTC,CAIRGSGYGYTF
TRBV19,TRBJ2-7,.,.,TGTGCCAGTAGTTCCGGGGTTAGGGACGAGCAGTACTTC,CASSSGVRDEQYF
TRBV30,TRBJ1-5,.,few,TGTGCCTGGACACATTACGCCCGGCAGGGTGGCAATCAGCCCCAGCATTTT,CAWTHYARQGGNQPQHF
TRBV20-1,TRBJ1-4,.,.,TGCAGTGCTAGAGATCAAGCTTCAACTAATGAAAAACTGTTTTTT,CSARDQASTNEKLFF
TRBV12-3/TRBV12-4,TRBJ2-7,TRBD2,.,TGTGCCAGCAGTAAAGGTAGCGGGGAATACGAGCAGTACTTC,CASSKGSGEYEQYF
TRBV6-7,TRBJ2-5,TRBD1,.,TGTGCCAGCAGTTACTCGAGGGGGCACCAAGAGACCCAGTACTTC,CASSYSRGHQETQYF
TRBV20-1,TRBJ1-2,.,few,TGCAGTGCTGAGGGAGGAATTAACTATGGCTACACCTTC,CSAEGGINYGYTF
TRBV20-1,TRBJ1-4,TRBD1,few,TGCAGTGCTAGTCCCCCTCCAGGGGGGATTGGTGAAAAACTGTTTTTT,CSASPPPGGIGEKLFF
TRBV20-1,TRBJ1-1,.,.,TGCAGTGCTAGGTTGGACAGGAACACTGAAGCTTTCTTT,CSARLDRNTEAFF